This T cell receptor (beta chain) emerged from a study of OX40 agonist ivuxolimab in advanced cancers. Study-wide background: A mean age of approximately 58 years, range about 20 to 79, was recorded, and more than 80% were male. Study-wide points: Compared with CD4+, CD8+ T cells on average had more expanded clones. At 0.1 to 3.0 mg/kg and by week 6, CD4+ and CD8+ T cells in the blood had expanded clonally. Some of the nonresponding patients also showed low levels of normalized T-cell clonal expansion.

A remark on this clone: Its matching antigen is unknown.

The germline V gene encodes CDR1 SEHNR and CDR2 FQNEAQ (reference sequence). V was clipped by 7 bases and J by 8 bases, with 16 bases between them. The CDR3 spans 13 residues. TCRdb's copy holds only in-frame clones and misses some; the assay was immunoSEQ multiplex PCR. The sample has around 69,000 clones, over 75% seen once; the top ten hold 2.5% to 3.5%. The material sequenced was CD4+ or CD8+ T cells sorted from blood, taken in a trial of the OX40 agonist ivuxolimab. This TCR came from an adult with an advanced solid tumor such as melanoma, head and neck, liver or kidney cancer. J is TRBJ2-3 and V is TRBV7-9, with D possibly TRBD2 on 5 matching bases. CDR3 DNA sequence: TGTGCCAGCAACATCGAGGGCGTCGGTACGCAGTATTTT. It codes for CASNIEGVGTQYF. The full variable domain, its missing parts supplied by reference TRBV7-9 and TRBJ2-3, is DTGVSQNPRHKITKRGQNVTFRCDPISEHNRLYWYRQTLGQGPEFLTYFQNEAQLEKSRLLSDRFSAERPKGSFSTLEIQRTEQGDSAMYLCASNIEGVGTQYFGPGTRLTVL.